This paragraph covers one T cell receptor beta chain sequence. Which antigen it targets is not known. No base qualities exist here, and no much larger clone lies one base off it. V is cut back by 1 base and J by 4 bases, with 6 bases in the junction unmatched. Looking up the germline V gene yields CDR1 SGHNT and CDR2 YENEEA. Reading from cysteine to phenylalanine, the CDR3 counts 15 amino acids. Of the read, only the CDR3 DNA is kept; its 45 bases are in frame from base 1. The record originates from a study of T cells after posttransplantation cyclophosphamide listed by TCRdb under 2016. Background for the entire study: Using TRB sequencing, the study followed how the T cell repertoire rebuilt after myeloablative bone marrow transplantation with posttransplantation cyclophosphamide given as GVHD prophylaxis. Public TRB sequences were checked against a database of over 3,600 sequences associated with responses to pathogens, tumor antigens, self-antigens and alloantigens. Because TRA and TRB clonality correlated tightly in ten or so samples, later TCR analyses were limited to TRB. TRB sequencing was also done on up to 3 additional blood samples from 2 to 5.2 years after transplant in 3 patients, and on pretransplant blood from a handful of patients. Antigen receptor sequencing covered samples from approximately 32 PTCy-treated patients and 15 to 20 of their related bone marrow donors. Blood from all 35 or so PTCy patients with 1-year posttransplant specimens was subjected to TRB sequencing.

General findings and caveats noted by the study authors: The TRB repertoires of T cells infiltrating skin or the GI tract showed only limited overlap with the TRB repertoires found in blood. Donor-recipient similarity was low at 1-2 months but increased during the first year, and donor CD8+ memory clones often dominated later blood repertoires. Across about 40 patients, TRB clonality was highly associated with recipient CMV seropositivity and CMV reactivation, and diversity in PTCy patients was similar to diversity in CNI/methotrexate controls.

Naive T cells were defined as viable CD3+CD4+ or CD3+CD8+ cells that were CCR7+CD45RA+CD45RO-CD95-CD27+CD28+. Peripheral blood samples were provided by related bone marrow donors on the day of marrow donation. Mononuclear cells from peripheral blood and bone marrow were separated by Ficoll-Hypaque density centrifugation and then cryopreserved. FACS on a FACSAria II was used to sort CD4+ and CD8+ T cells, including the naive and memory subsets. Genomic DNA was used for TRB sequencing, which was performed with the immunoSEQ assay at survey resolution or with the hsTCRB kit. Per the source publication's procedure: The immunoSEQ software handled the initial read processing, while the LymphoSeq R package was used for the repertoire analyses. Clonality was calculated as 1 minus normalized Shannon entropy, and the Gini coefficient was also calculated for each TRB dataset. To infer phenotypes in unsorted samples, TRB sequences from sorted subsets of the recipient or donor were mapped onto unsorted samples from the same recipient. TCRdb obtained this table from immuneACCESS and retained in-frame rearrangements with V and J assigned. These tables miss some clones; where compared with another copy, unresolved V genes account for less than half of the shortfall, and the remainder is unexplained. V and J calls and clone size are those listed in that table; D and trimming were worked out from the DNA. For this sample there are tens of thousands of clones; under 99% appear just once. Together, the top ten hold 0.16% of the sample.

The receptor was derived from a middle-aged man in good health, CMV-negative, and a related stem cell transplant donor. The V and J segments used are TRBV11-3 and TRBJ2-5; TRBD2 fits 7 bases in the junction. Sequencing was done on a sample of naive CD4+ T cells sorted from PBMCs. The CDR3 reads as follows: CASSLGSGEGETQYF. The bases are TGTGCCAGCAGCTTAGGAAGCGGGGAAGGAGAGACCCAGTACTTC.